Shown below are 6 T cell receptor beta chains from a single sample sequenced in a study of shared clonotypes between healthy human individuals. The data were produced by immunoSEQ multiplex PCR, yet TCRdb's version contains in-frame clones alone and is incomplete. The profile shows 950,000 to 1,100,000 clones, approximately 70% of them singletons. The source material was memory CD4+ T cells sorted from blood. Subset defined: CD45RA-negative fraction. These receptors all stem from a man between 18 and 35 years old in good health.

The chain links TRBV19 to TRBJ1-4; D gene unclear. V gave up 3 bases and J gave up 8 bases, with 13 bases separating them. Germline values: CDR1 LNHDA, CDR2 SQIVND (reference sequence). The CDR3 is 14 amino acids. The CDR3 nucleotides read TGTGCCAGTAGTATGGGGATGAACTACGAAAAACTGTTTTTT. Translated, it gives CASSMGMNYEKLFF. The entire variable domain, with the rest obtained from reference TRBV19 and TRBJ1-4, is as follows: DGGITQSPKYLFRKEGQNVTLSCEQNLNHDAMYWYRQDPGQGLRLIYYSQIVNDFQKGDIAEGYSVSREKKESFPLTVTSAQKNPTAFYLCASSMGMNYEKLFFGSGTQLSVL.

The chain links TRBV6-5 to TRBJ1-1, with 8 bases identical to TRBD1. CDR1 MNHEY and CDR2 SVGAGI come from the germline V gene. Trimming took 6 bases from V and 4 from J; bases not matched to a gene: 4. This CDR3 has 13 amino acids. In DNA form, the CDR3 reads TGTGCCAGCAGGGAGGACAGGGCCACTGAAGCTTTCTTT. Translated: CASREDRATEAFF.

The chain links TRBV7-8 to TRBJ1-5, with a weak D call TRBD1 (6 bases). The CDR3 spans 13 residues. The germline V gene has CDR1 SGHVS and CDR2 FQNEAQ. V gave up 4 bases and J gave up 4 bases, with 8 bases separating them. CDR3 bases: TGTGCCAGCAGCTGGGGGCCGAATCAGCCCCAGCATTTT. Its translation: CASSWGPNQPQHF.

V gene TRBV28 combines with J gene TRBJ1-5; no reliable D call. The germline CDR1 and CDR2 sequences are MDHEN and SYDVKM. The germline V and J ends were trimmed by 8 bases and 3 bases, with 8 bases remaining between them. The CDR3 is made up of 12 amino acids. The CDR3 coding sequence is TGTGCCAGCTGGGCCCTCAATCAGCCCCAGCATTTT. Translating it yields CASWALNQPQHF. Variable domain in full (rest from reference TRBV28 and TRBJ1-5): DVKVTQSSRYLVKRTGEKVFLECVQDMDHENMFWYRQDPGLGLRLIYFSYDVKMKEKGDIPEGYSVSREKKERFSLILESASTNQTSMYLCASWALNQPQHFGDGTRLSIL.

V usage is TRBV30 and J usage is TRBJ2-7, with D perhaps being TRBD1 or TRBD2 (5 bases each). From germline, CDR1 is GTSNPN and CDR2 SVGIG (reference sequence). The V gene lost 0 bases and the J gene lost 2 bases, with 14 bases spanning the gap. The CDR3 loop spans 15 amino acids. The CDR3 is CAWSVPGRTPYEQYF. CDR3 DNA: TGTGCCTGGAGTGTGCCGGGACGGACACCCTACGAGCAGTACTTC. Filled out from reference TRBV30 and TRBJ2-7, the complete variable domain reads SQTIHQWPATLVQPVGSPLSLECTVEGTSNPNLYWYRQAAGRGLQLLFYSVGIGQISSEVPQNLSASRPQDRQFILSSKKLLLSDSGFYLCAWSVPGRTPYEQYFGPGTRLTVT.

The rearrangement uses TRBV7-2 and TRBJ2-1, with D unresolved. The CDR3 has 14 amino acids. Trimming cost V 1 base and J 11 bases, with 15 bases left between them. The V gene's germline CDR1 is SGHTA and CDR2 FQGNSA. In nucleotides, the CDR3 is TGTGCCAGCAGCTTAGAGGGCAGCTTAGGGAAGCAGTTCTTC. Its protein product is CASSLEGSLGKQFF.